This TCR beta chain was recorded in a study of blood T cell repertoires in COVID-19. Study-wide context: Samples of COVID-19 (acute and convalescent) were obtained from the United States, Italy and Spain. The cDNA or gDNA used as material had been derived from T cells, B-cell-depleted T cells, or PBMCs.

The sample holds a few counts of this clone. The repertoire was sequenced with immunoSEQ multiplex PCR; TCRdb's copy has only in-frame clones and lacks some. The profile shows around 150,000 clones, around 84% of them singletons. Germline V lookup: CDR1 SQVTM, CDR2 ANQGSEA. This CDR3 comprises 14 residues. J lost 6 bases, V lost 7 bases, and 11 bases had no gene match. The clonotype originates from a human donor with acute or convalescent COVID-19. The donor label of this sample is uncertain. The chain uses TRBV29-1 and TRBJ2-1, with 8 bases identical to TRBD1. What was sequenced was peripheral blood. CDR3 region: CSGSTGTGSNEQFF. The CDR3 coding sequence is TGCAGCGGATCCACCGGGACAGGTTCCAATGAGCAGTTCTTC.